These 22 T cell receptor beta chains were sequenced from one sample in a study of molecular identifiers for immune sequencing clone quantification. From the PCR reads, TCRdb called clonotypes with MiXCR, one entry per CDR3 protein. The data contain about 630,000 distinct CDR3 sequences, roughly 25% of them singletons. What was sequenced was naive CD8+ T cells from blood, with Jurkat cell RNA spiked in. Subset reported: FACS-sorted CD8+CD4-CCR7+CD45RA+ naive T cells. The source is a human donor in good health. Some libraries in this study had Jurkat cell RNA spiked in.

Concerning this clonotype: A junction boundary mismatches the germline segment, possibly from a read error. V and J are TRBV15 and TRBJ2-5; D possibly corresponds to TRBD2 (6 bases). The CDR3 is 16 amino acids. Germline V gene sequence: CDR1 LNHNV, CDR2 YYDKDF (reference sequence). The DNA for the CDR3 is TGTGGCACCAGCAGTGAGGGCAGTTTAGCGGAAGAGACCCAGTACTTC. Translation gives CGTSSEGSLAEETQYF. Supplemented by reference TRBV15 and TRBJ2-5, the full variable domain reads DAMVIQNPRYQVTQFGKPVTLSCSQTLNHNVMYWYQQKSSQAPKLLFHYYDKDFNNEADTPDNFQSRRPNTSFCFLDIRSPGLGDTAMYLCGTSSEGSLAEETQYFGPGTRLLVL.

With respect to this clonotype: This may stem from a read error, because a much larger clone lies one nucleotide away. The CDR3 does not close with the conserved phenylalanine or tryptophan, likely indicating a read error. The rearrangement joins TRBV5-1 to TRBJ2-7; no reliable D call. V shed 0 bases and J shed 2 bases, with 6 bases lying between them. The CDR3 totals 13 residues. Germline V gives CDR1 SGHRS, CDR2 YFSETQ. CDR3 DNA: TGCGCCAGCAGCTTGGCACCGACCTACGAGCAGTACATC. It translates to CASSLAPTYEQYI.

For this clonotype: A much larger clone lies one base from this, so it may be a read error. V and J are TRBV28 and TRBJ2-5; D gene ambiguous. V was pared by 1 base and J by 5 bases, with 8 bases between. CDR1 is MDHEN and CDR2 is SYDVKM in the germline V gene. The CDR3 contains 13 residues. The chain's CDR3 is CASSLSFAETQYF. CDR3 DNA sequence: TGTGCCAGCAGTTTATCTTTTGCGGAGACCCAGTACTTC. The whole variable domain, filled in from reference TRBV28 and TRBJ2-5, reads DVKVTQSSRYLVKRTGEKVFLECVQDMDHENMFWYRQDPGLGLRLIYFSYDVKMKEKGDIPEGYSVSREKKERFSLILESASTNQTSMYLCASSLSFAETQYFGPGTRLLVL.

Of note for this clonotype: One base away lies a much larger clone, so this may be a sequencing read error. The chain carries TRBV18 and TRBJ1-1, with TRBD1 as a possible D gene (5 bases). CDR1 is KGHSH and CDR2 is LQKENI in the germline V gene. Trimming cost V 2 bases and J 4 bases, with 17 bases left between them. The length of the CDR3 is 16 residues. Written as DNA, the CDR3 is TGTGCCAGCTCACCATCCGTGGGCAGGGTGGGCACTGAAGCTTTCTTT. Protein: CASSPSVGRVGTEAFF.

This clonotype was recorded a few times. V is TRBV9 and J is TRBJ1-2; D remains ambiguous. The CDR3 spans 13 residues. CDR1 is SGDLS and CDR2 is YYNGEE in the germline V gene. Trimming took off 1 base at V and 2 bases at J, with 6 bases between the two ends. In DNA, the CDR3 is TGTGCCAGCAGCGTATCAGACAACTATGGCTACACCTTC. Its translation: CASSVSDNYGYTF.

Concerning this clonotype: Given a much more abundant clone one base away, this may be a read error. This chain uses TRBV6-5 with TRBJ2-7; maybe TRBD2 (5 bases). The CDR3 contains 16 residues. Germline CDR1 reads MNHEY; CDR2 reads SVGAGI. Trimming stripped 8 bases from V and 6 bases from J, with 26 bases between. CDR3 sequence reads: CASCSNTRGSVSEQYF. CDR3 bases: TGTGCCAGCTGTTCAAACACCCGAGGGAGTGTCAGCGAGCAGTACTTC.

This clonotype was seen at least ten times. The chain uses TRBV29-1 and TRBJ1-1, with a weak D call TRBD1 (5 bases). Germline CDR1 reads SQVTM; CDR2 reads ANQGSEA. The CDR3 runs 11 residues. CDR3 amino acids: CRVTVNTEAFF. The CDR3 coding sequence is TGCAGGGTGACAGTGAACACTGAAGCTTTCTTT.

This clonotype was seen more than once but under ten times. This chain joins TRBV27 and TRBJ2-1; TRBD2 matches 12 bases. Per germline, CDR1 MNHEY and CDR2 SMNVEV (reference sequence). V was clipped by 5 bases and J by 9 bases; unmatched bases: 8. The CDR3 extends over 15 amino acids. This CDR3 is CASSLAGGLVGEQFF. The CDR3, as DNA: TGTGCCAGCAGTCTAGCGGGGGGGCTTGTTGGTGAGCAGTTCTTC.

This clonotype was observed a handful of times. This chain uses TRBV29-1 with TRBJ2-7; a weak D match, TRBD1 (8 bases). Trimming stripped 4 bases from V and 2 bases from J, with 21 bases between. Germline V lookup: CDR1 SQVTM, CDR2 ANQGSEA. The CDR3 runs 16 residues. The CDR3 DNA reads as TGCAGCGTTGCGGGGAGCGGGACAGGACTAGCCTACGAGCAGTACTTC. Protein sequence: CSVAGSGTGLAYEQYF.

This chain links TRBV29-1 with TRBJ2-5; 7 bases fit TRBD2. After removal of 3 bases from V and 5 bases from J, the junction contained 9 bases not matched to a gene. Germline CDR1 reads SQVTM; CDR2 reads ANQGSEA. The CDR3 runs to 14 residues. CDR3 nucleotides: TGCAGCGTTGATCTAGCGGTTCGGAGGGAGACCCAGTACTTC. Protein: CSVDLAVRRETQYF. Full variable domain (outside the CDR3, taken from reference TRBV29-1 and TRBJ2-5): SAVISQKPSRDICQRGTSLTIQCQVDSQVTMMFWYRQQPGQSLTLIATANQGSEATYESGFVIDKFPISRPNLTFSTLTVSNMSPEDSSIYLCSVDLAVRRETQYFGPGTRLLVL.

This clonotype came up many times. V and J are TRBV12-3 or TRBV12-4 and TRBJ2-2, with D possibly TRBD2 on 5 matching bases. The length of the CDR3 is 15 residues. Trimming pared 2 bases from V and 3 bases from J, leaving 10 bases between. DNA for the CDR3: TGTGCCAGCAGTTTATTCCGGGGTTACACCGGGGAGCTGTTTTTT. Translated: CASSLFRGYTGELFF.

This clonotype was seen many times. V is TRBV5-6 and J is TRBJ1-3; D not resolved. Germline V gene lookup returns CDR1 SGHDT and CDR2 YYEEEE. Deletions cut 2 bases from V and 0 bases from J, with 9 bases between. This CDR3 is built from 15 residues. The CDR3 reads CASSLGPDSGNTIYF. CDR3 bases: TGTGCCAGCAGCTTAGGGCCAGACTCTGGAAACACCATATATTTT.

The chain has TRBV7-9 and TRBJ2-7, with a tentative D call TRBD1 (5 bases). Trimming took 1 base from V and 6 from J, leaving 10 bases between them. Germline V gives CDR1 SEHNR, CDR2 FQNEAQ (reference sequence). The CDR3 covers 13 residues. CDR3 sequence: CASSLVTGSEQYF. CDR3 nucleotides: TGTGCCAGCAGCTTAGTCACAGGTTCCGAGCAGTACTTC.

This clonotype was found a few times. CDR3 protein: CASSPTGAAYEQYF. The CDR3 DNA follows: TGTGCCAGCAGCCCGACAGGGGCTGCCTACGAGCAGTACTTC. V and J are TRBV27 and TRBJ2-7; 8 bases align to TRBD1. Germline V CDR1 and CDR2: MNHEY, SMNVEV (reference sequence). CDR3 length: 14 residues. V shed 6 bases and J 2 bases; nucleotides not matched to a gene: 6.

This clonotype appeared a few times. The V call is TRBV7-8, the J call TRBJ2-7, with TRBD1 as a possible D gene (5 bases). CDR1 SGHVS and CDR2 FQNEAQ come from the germline V gene. The CDR3 sequence is 15 residues long. V lost 0 bases and J 0 bases, leaving 9 bases between the germline ends. Here the CDR3 DNA reads TGTGCCAGCAGCTTAGCCCCCGACAGCTCCTACGAGCAGTACTTC. Translating gives CASSLAPDSSYEQYF.

The sample holds many counts of this clonotype. This chain connects TRBV7-9 to TRBJ1-2; no clear D gene. V was clipped by 1 base and J by 4 bases, with 16 bases between them. Germline loops: CDR1 SEHNR, CDR2 FQNEAQ (reference sequence). The CDR3 consists of 16 residues. The CDR3 region has the DNA TGTGCCAGCAGCTTAGAGGAGACCCTACCGAGCTATGGCTACACCTTC. It codes for CASSLEETLPSYGYTF.

This clonotype turned up a few times. V gene TRBV5-8 combines with J gene TRBJ2-1; 14 bases match TRBD2. Germline V gives CDR1 SGHTS, CDR2 YDEGEE. The J segment lost 7 bases and the V segment lost 0 bases, leaving 3 bases of the junction unmatched. The CDR3 runs to 16 residues. In nucleotides, the CDR3 is TGTGCCAGCAGCTTGGGGACTAGCGGGGGGCTTAATGAGCAGTTCTTC. Protein: CASSLGTSGGLNEQFF.

The CDR3 region is CASSYREHTEAFF. CDR3 sequence (DNA): TGTGCCAGCAGTTACCGTGAGCACACTGAAGCTTTCTTT. The chain employs TRBV6-2 or TRBV6-3 and TRBJ1-1; D gene unclear. Trimming shortened V by 2 bases and J by 3 bases, and 7 bases separated the two germline ends. The CDR3 consists of 13 residues. Germline V gene data show CDR1 as MNHEY and CDR2 as SVGEGT.

This clonotype was seen only a few times. The chain is built from TRBV28 and TRBJ2-7; 8 bases are shared with TRBD1. The trim removed 6 bases at V and 5 bases at J, leaving 9 bases unmatched. CDR1 and CDR2 from the germline V gene are MDHEN and SYDVKM. This CDR3 contains 14 residues. The chain's CDR3 is CASRPPGQVHEQYF. The CDR3 region has the DNA TGTGCCAGCAGACCGCCGGGACAGGTCCACGAGCAGTACTTC.

A note on this clonotype: A read error may explain this, as a much larger clone is one base away. This chain joins TRBV6-2 or TRBV6-3 and TRBJ2-7; TRBD1 aligns across 8 bases. The junction had 7 bases not matched to a gene; V was cut back by 7 bases and J by 5 bases. CDR1 is MNHEY, CDR2 SVGEGT, per germline. The CDR3 is 13 residues long. This CDR3 is CASTGQGIDEQYF. The DNA for the CDR3 is TGTGCCAGCACCGGACAGGGTATCGACGAGCAGTACTTC.

V is TRBV6-2 or TRBV6-3 and J is TRBJ2-3, with TRBD2 as a possible D gene (6 bases). The CDR3 extends over 15 amino acids. The germline CDR1 and CDR2 sequences are MNHEY and SVGEGT. Trimming pared 8 bases from V and 0 bases from J, leaving 15 bases between. The CDR3 here is CASLRRDSSTDTQYF. DNA of the CDR3: TGTGCCAGCCTAAGACGGGACTCTAGCACAGATACGCAGTATTTT.

With regard to this clonotype: A much larger clone differs from this one at a single base, so this may be a read error. The rearrangement links TRBV4-3 to TRBJ1-1; D is uncertain. Germline assignment: CDR1 LGHNA and CDR2 YSLEER. This CDR3 is 14 amino acids long. CDR3 coding DNA: TGCGCCAGCAGCCAAGACATCGCGTACACTGAAGCTTCCTTT. Protein sequence: CASSQDIAYTEASF.